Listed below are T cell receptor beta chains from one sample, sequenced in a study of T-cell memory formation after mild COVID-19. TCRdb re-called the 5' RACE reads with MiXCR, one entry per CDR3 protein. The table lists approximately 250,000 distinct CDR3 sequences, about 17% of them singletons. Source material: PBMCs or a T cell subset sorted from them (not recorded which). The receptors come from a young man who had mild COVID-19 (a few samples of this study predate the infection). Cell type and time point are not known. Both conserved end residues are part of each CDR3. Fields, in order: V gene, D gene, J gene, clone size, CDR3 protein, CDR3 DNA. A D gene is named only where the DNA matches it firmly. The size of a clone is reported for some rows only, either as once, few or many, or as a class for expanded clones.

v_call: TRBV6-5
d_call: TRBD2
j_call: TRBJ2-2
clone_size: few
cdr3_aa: CASSYPSGGPNTGELFF
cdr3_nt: TGTGCCAGCAGTTACCCTAGCGGGGGCCCGAACACCGGGGAGCTGTTTTTT

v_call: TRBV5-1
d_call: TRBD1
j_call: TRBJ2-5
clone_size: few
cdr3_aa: CASSWGQKETQYF
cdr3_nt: TGCGCCAGCAGCTGGGGACAGAAAGAGACCCAGTACTTC

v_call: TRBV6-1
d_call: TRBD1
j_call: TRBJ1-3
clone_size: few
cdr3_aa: CASSEVPGQATGNTIYF
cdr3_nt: TGTGCCAGCAGTGAAGTGCCCGGACAGGCTACTGGAAACACCATATATTTT

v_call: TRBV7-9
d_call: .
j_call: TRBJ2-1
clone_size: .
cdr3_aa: CASSSKGRAAGSYNEQFF
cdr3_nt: TGTGCCAGCAGCAGCAAGGGAAGAGCCGCCGGCTCCTACAATGAGCAGTTCTTC

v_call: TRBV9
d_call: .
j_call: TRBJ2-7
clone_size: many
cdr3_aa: CASSPDSSYEQYF
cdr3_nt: TGTGCCAGCAGCCCCGATAGCTCCTACGAGCAGTACTTC

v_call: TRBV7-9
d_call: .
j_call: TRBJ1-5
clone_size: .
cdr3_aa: CASSSGTRGPNQPQHF
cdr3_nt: TGTGCCAGCAGCTCCGGGACTCGAGGGCCAAATCAGCCCCAGCATTTT

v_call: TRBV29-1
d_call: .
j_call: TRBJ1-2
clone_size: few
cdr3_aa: CSVSGTENYGYTF
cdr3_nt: TGCAGCGTCTCCGGGACGGAGAACTATGGCTACACCTTC

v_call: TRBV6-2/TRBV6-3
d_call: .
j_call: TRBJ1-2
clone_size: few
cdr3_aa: CASRVPDGVYGYTF
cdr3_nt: TGTGCCAGCAGGGTTCCGGACGGTGTCTATGGCTACACCTTC

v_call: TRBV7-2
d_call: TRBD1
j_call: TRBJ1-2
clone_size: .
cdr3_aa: CASSRYRTGGPPMNYGYTF
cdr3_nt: TGTGCCAGCAGCCGATATCGGACAGGGGGGCCTCCGATGAACTATGGCTACACCTTC

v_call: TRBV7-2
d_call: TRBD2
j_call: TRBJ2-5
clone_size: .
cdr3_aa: CASSPWLGTSYETQYF
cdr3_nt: TGTGCCAGCAGCCCCTGGCTTGGGACTAGCTACGAGACCCAGTACTTC

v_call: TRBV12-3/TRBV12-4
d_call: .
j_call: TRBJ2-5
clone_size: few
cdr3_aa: CASSRGLRETQYF
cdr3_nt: TGTGCCAGCAGCCGGGGCCTGAGGGAGACCCAGTACTTC

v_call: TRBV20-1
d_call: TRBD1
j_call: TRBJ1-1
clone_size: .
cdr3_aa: CSAIPRGRGLVGDTEAFF
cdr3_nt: TGCAGTGCCATTCCTCGGGGCAGGGGGTTGGTTGGGGACACTGAAGCTTTCTTT

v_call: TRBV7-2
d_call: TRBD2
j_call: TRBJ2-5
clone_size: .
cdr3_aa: CASSLAAGGLETQYF
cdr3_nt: TGTGCCAGCAGCTTAGCGGCGGGGGGGCTAGAGACCCAGTACTTC

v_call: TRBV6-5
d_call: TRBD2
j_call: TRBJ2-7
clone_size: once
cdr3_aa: CASSYSRGGSSYEQYF
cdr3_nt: TGTGCCAGCAGTTACTCCCGCGGGGGAAGCTCCTACGAGCAGTACTTC

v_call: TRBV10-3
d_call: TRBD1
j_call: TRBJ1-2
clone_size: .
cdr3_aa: CAINDRVRYGYTF
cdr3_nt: TGTGCCATCAACGACAGGGTGAGGTATGGCTACACCTTC

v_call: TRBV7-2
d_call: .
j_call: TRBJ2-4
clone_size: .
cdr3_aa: CASSLRRDSAKNIQYF
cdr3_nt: TGTGCCAGCAGCTTAAGGCGGGACTCAGCCAAAAACATTCAGTACTTC

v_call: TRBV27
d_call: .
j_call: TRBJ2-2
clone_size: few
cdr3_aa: CASKAFATGELFF
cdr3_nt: TGTGCCAGTAAAGCCTTCGCGACCGGGGAGCTGTTTTTT

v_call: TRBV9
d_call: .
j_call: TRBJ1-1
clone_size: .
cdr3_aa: CASSVVGAVLNTEAFF
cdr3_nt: TGTGCCAGCAGCGTAGTTGGGGCGGTTCTGAACACTGAAGCTTTCTTT

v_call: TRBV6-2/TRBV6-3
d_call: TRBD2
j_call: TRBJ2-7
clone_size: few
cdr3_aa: CASRIGTSGGYEQYF
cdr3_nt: TGTGCCAGCAGGATCGGGACTAGCGGGGGGTACGAGCAGTACTTC

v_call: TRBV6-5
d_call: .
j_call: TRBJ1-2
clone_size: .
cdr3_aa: CASSPSGYGTGYTF
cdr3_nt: TGTGCCAGCAGTCCATCAGGGTACGGAACTGGCTACACCTTC

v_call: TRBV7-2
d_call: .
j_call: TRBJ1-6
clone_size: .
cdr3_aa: CASSLTKRPGNSPLHF
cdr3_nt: TGTGCCAGCAGCTTGACGAAGAGGCCTGGAAATTCACCCCTCCACTTT

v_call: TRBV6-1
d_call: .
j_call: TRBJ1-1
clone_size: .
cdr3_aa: CASSESVAEAFF
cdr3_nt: TGTGCCAGCAGTGAATCGGTCGCTGAAGCTTTCTTT

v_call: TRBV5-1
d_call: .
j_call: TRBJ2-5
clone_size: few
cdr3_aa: CASSLVGRGETQYF
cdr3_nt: TGCGCCAGCAGCTTGGTAGGCCGTGGAGAGACCCAGTACTTC

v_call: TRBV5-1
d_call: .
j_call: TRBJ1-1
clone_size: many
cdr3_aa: CASSLDSSNTEAFF
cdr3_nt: TGCGCCAGCAGCTTGGACAGCTCGAACACTGAAGCTTTCTTT

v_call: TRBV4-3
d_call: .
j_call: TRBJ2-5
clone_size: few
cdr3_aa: CASSHEIQGRQETQYF
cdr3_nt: TGCGCCAGCAGCCACGAGATTCAGGGGAGACAAGAGACCCAGTACTTC

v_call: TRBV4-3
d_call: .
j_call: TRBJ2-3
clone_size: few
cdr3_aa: CASSLREGDTQYF
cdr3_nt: TGCGCCAGCAGCCTCCGTGAGGGAGATACGCAGTATTTT

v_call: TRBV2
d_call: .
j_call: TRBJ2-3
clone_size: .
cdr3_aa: CASSEELTQYF
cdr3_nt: TGTGCCAGCAGTGAAGAGTTAACGCAGTATTTT

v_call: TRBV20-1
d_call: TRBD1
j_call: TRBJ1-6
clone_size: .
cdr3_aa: CSARGGTAGSPLHF
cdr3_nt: TGCAGTGCTAGGGGAGGGACAGCGGGTTCACCCCTCCACTTT

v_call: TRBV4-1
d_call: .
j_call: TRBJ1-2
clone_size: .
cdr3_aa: CASSQVGGRGYTF
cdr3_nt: TGCGCCAGCAGCCAAGTCGGGGGGCGCGGCTACACCTTC

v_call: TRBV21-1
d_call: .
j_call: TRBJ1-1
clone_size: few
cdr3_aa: CASSKRGRGAFEAFF
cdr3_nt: TGTGCCAGCAGCAAACGGGGGAGGGGGGCTTTTGAAGCTTTCTTT

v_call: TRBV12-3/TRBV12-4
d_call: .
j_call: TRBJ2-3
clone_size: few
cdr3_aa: CASSFGLLPDTQYF
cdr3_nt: TGTGCCAGCAGTTTCGGACTTTTACCAGATACGCAGTATTTT

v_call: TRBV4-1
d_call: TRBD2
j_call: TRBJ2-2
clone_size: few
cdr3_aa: CASSHVLAANTGELFF
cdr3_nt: TGCGCCAGCAGCCATGTTCTAGCGGCGAACACCGGGGAGCTGTTTTTT

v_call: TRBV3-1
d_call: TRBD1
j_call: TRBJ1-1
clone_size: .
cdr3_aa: CASSLLQGTEAFF
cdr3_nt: TGTGCCAGCAGCCTCCTACAGGGGACTGAAGCTTTCTTT

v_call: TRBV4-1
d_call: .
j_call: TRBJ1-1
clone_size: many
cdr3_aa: CASSQEVTGDTEAFF
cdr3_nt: TGCGCCAGCAGCCAAGAGGTGACCGGGGACACTGAAGCTTTCTTT

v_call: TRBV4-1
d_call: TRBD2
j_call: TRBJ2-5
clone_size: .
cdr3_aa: CASSRAGSARGFGETQYF
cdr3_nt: TGCGCCAGCAGCCGAGCTGGCTCGGCGCGGGGGTTTGGGGAGACCCAGTACTTC

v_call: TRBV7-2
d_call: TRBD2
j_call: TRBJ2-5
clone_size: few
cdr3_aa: CASSQAGSKETQYF
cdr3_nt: TGTGCCAGCAGTCAAGCGGGGTCCAAAGAGACCCAGTACTTC

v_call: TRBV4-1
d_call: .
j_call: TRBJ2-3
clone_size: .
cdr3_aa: CASSQEMGGTDTQYF
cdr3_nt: TGCGCCAGCAGCCAAGAGATGGGGGGAACAGATACGCAGTATTTT

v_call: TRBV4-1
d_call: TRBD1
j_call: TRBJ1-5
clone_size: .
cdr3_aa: CASSPFGQGFNQPQHF
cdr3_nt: TGCGCCAGCAGCCCCTTTGGACAGGGTTTCAATCAGCCCCAGCATTTT

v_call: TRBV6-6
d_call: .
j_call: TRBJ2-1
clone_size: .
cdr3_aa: CASSLTGNRYNEQFF
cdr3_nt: TGTGCCAGCAGTCTCACAGGGAATAGGTACAATGAGCAGTTCTTC

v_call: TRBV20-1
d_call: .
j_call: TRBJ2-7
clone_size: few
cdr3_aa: CSARDWVSNSYEQYF
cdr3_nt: TGCAGTGCTAGAGATTGGGTTAGTAACTCCTACGAGCAGTACTTC

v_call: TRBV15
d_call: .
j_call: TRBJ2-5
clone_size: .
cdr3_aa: CATSSPRQTQYF
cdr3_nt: TGTGCCACCAGCTCCCCCAGGCAGACCCAGTACTTC

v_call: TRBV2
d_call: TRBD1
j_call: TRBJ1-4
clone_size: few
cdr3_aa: CASERQGTNEKLFF
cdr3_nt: TGTGCCAGCGAAAGACAGGGAACGAATGAAAAACTGTTTTTT

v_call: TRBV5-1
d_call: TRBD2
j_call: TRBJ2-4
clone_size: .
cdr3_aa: CASSWSGGSDIQYF
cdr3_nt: TGCGCCAGCAGCTGGTCGGGAGGATCGGACATTCAGTACTTC

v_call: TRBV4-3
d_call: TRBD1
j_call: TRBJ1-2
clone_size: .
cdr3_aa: CASSQDTIGTDLNYGYTF
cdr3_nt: TGCGCCAGCAGCCAAGATACTATTGGGACAGATCTTAACTATGGCTACACCTTC

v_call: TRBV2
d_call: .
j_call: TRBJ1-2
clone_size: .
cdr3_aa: CASSPDRDRYGYTF
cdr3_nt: TGTGCCAGCAGCCCAGATCGGGACCGCTATGGCTACACCTTC

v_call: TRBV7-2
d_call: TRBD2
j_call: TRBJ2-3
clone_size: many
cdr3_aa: CASSLASGGATDTQYF
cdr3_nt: TGTGCCAGCAGCCTCGCTAGCGGGGGGGCCACAGATACGCAGTATTTT

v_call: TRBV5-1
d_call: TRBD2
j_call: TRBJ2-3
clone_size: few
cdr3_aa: CASSSAGGGDTQYF
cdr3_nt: TGCGCCAGCAGCTCTGCGGGGGGTGGAGATACGCAGTATTTT

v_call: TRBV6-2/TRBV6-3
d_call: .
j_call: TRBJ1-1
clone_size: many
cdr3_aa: CASSYYTREKAFF
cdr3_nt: TGTGCCAGCAGTTACTATACCAGGGAGAAAGCTTTCTTT

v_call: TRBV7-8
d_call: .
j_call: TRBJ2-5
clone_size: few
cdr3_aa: CASRHGGSLEETQYF
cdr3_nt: TGTGCCAGCAGGCATGGGGGTAGTCTGGAGGAGACCCAGTACTTC

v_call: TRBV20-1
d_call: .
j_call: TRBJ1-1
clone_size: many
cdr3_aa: CSASRARASTEAFF
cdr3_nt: TGCAGTGCTAGTCGGGCTAGGGCGTCCACTGAAGCTTTCTTT

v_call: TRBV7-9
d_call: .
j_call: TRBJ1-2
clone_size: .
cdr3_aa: CASSFNRLPDYGYTF
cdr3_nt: TGTGCCAGCAGCTTTAACAGGCTTCCAGACTATGGCTACACCTTC

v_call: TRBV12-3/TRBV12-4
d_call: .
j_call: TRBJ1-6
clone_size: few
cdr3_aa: CATQRGGPGSPLHF
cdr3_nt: TGTGCCACCCAACGGGGGGGGCCGGGCTCACCCCTCCACTTT

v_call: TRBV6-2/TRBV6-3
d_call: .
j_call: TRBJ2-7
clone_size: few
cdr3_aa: CASRQDSYEQYF
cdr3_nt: TGTGCCAGCAGACAGGACTCCTACGAGCAGTACTTC

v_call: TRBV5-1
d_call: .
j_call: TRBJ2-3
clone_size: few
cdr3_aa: CASSSGGARTDTQYF
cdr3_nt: TGCGCCAGCAGCTCTGGAGGGGCTCGCACAGATACGCAGTATTTT

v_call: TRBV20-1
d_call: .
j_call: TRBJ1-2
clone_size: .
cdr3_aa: CSADRDAMGGYTF
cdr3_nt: TGCAGTGCTGATAGAGACGCCATGGGTGGCTACACCTTC

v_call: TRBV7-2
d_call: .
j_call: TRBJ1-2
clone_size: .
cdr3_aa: CASSPAGAYGYTF
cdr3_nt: TGTGCCAGCAGCCCGGCAGGCGCCTATGGCTACACCTTC

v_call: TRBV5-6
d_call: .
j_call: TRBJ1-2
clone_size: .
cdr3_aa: CASSLDLVGVRGYTF
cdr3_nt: TGTGCCAGCAGCTTGGACCTTGTAGGGGTCCGGGGCTACACCTTC

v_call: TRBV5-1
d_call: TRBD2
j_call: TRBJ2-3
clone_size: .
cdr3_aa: CASSQGLAGGPGLDTQYF
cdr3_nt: TGCGCCAGCAGCCAAGGACTAGCGGGGGGGCCAGGATTAGATACGCAGTATTTT

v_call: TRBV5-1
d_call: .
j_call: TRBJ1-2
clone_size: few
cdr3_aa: CASSLSAGANYGYTF
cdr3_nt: TGCGCCAGCAGCTTGAGCGCGGGCGCTAACTATGGCTACACCTTC

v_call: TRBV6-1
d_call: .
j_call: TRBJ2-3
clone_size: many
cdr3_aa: CASSENGGSGTDTQYF
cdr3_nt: TGTGCCAGCAGTGAAAATGGAGGGTCAGGAACAGATACGCAGTATTTT